This record concerns one T cell receptor beta chain sequence. This sample stems from a study of shared clonotypes between healthy human individuals. Study-wide background: Donors had three CD4 naive, three CD4 memory, two CD8 naive and one CD8 memory plate apiece.

The authors divided CD4+ cells into CD45RA+ naive and CD45RA-negative memory subsets. Deletions cut 4 bases from V and 2 bases from J, with 6 bases between. Germline CDR1 and CDR2: SGHRS and YFSETQ. This CDR3 region has 12 residues. Profiled with immunoSEQ multiplex PCR; TCRdb holds only in-frame clones, not every one. The table records some 2,500,000 clones, 80% to 95% of them present only once. The clonotype comes from a man aged 18 to 30 in good health. Some clones in this sample may be carry-over from other donors' samples. V gene TRBV5-1 combines with J gene TRBJ1-2, with D perhaps matching TRBD1 (5 bases). Sequencing used naive CD4+ T cells from PBMCs. Stated subset: CD45RA+ positively selected. The CDR3 coding sequence is TGCGCCAGCAGCGACAGAAACTATGGCTACACCTTC. Amino acids: CASSDRNYGYTF.